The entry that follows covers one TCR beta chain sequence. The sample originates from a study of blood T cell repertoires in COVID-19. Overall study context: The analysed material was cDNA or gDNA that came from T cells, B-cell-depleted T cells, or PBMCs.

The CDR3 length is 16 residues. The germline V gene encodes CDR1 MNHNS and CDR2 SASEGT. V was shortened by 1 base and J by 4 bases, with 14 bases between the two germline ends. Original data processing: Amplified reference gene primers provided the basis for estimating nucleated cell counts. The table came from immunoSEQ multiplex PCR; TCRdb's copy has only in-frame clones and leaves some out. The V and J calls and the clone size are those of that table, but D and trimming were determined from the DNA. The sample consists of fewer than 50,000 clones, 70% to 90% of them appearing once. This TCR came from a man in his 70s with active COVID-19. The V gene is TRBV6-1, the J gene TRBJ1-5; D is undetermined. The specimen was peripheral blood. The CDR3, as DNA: TGTGCCAGCAGTGAAGGATTCGCCCGAGGTAATCAGCCCCAGCATTTT. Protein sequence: CASSEGFARGNQPQHF.